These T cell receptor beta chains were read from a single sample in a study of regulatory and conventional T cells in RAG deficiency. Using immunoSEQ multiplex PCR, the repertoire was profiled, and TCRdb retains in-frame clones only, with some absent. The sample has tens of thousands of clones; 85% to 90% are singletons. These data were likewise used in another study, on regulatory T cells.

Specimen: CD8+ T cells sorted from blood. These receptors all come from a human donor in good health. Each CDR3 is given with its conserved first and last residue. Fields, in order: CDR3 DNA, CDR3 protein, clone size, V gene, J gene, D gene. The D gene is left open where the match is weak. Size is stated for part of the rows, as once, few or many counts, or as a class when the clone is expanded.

CDR3 DNA: TGTGCCAGTAGGACCTTTTCCGGGGTCAATGAGCAGTTCTTC
CDR3 protein: CASRTFSGVNEQFF
clone size: -
V gene: TRBV19
J gene: TRBJ2-1
D gene: -

CDR3 DNA: TGTGCCAGCAGGAAGCTGGACGCGGGCGGCTATGGCTACACCTTC
CDR3 protein: CASRKLDAGGYGYTF
clone size: -
V gene: TRBV11-2
J gene: TRBJ1-2
D gene: -

CDR3 DNA: TGTGCCATCAGTGGATGGACTACCACAGATACGCAGTATTTT
CDR3 protein: CAISGWTTTDTQYF
clone size: -
V gene: TRBV10-3
J gene: TRBJ2-3
D gene: -

CDR3 DNA: TGTGCCAGCAGTTTCAGACAGGGATTCTACGAGCAGTACTTC
CDR3 protein: CASSFRQGFYEQYF
clone size: -
V gene: TRBV28
J gene: TRBJ2-7
D gene: TRBD1

CDR3 DNA: TGTGCCAGCAGCCCTAGTTTGAATACGATGAACACTGAAGCTTTCTTT
CDR3 protein: CASSPSLNTMNTEAFF
clone size: -
V gene: TRBV11-3
J gene: TRBJ1-1
D gene: -

CDR3 DNA: TGTGCCAGCAGTTTAGGGAGGAACACTGAAGCTTTCTTT
CDR3 protein: CASSLGRNTEAFF
clone size: few
V gene: TRBV27
J gene: TRBJ1-1
D gene: -

CDR3 DNA: TGTGCCAGCAGCTTAGGCGGGTCGGTTTCCTACGAGCAGTACTTC
CDR3 protein: CASSLGGSVSYEQYF
clone size: -
V gene: TRBV7-9
J gene: TRBJ2-7
D gene: -

CDR3 DNA: TGTGCCAGCAGCCTAAGACAGGTCCGGACTGAAGCTTTCTTT
CDR3 protein: CASSLRQVRTEAFF
clone size: -
V gene: TRBV6-1
J gene: TRBJ1-1
D gene: -

CDR3 DNA: TGCGCCAGCAGCTTGACCCCGAACACTGAGGCTTTCTTT
CDR3 protein: CASSLTPNTEAFF
clone size: -
V gene: TRBV5-1
J gene: TRBJ1-1
D gene: -

CDR3 DNA: TGCGCCAGCAGCCAAGATCGGGGGCCCGCGTTCTACGAGCAGTACTTC
CDR3 protein: CASSQDRGPAFYEQYF
clone size: -
V gene: TRBV4-1
J gene: TRBJ2-7
D gene: -

CDR3 DNA: TGCAGCGTAGTCTACTACGAGCAGTACTTC
CDR3 protein: CSVVYYEQYF
clone size: -
V gene: TRBV29-1
J gene: TRBJ2-7
D gene: -

CDR3 DNA: TGTGCCAGCAGCTTAGATGCAGGGTCTAATCAGCCCCAGCATTTT
CDR3 protein: CASSLDAGSNQPQHF
clone size: -
V gene: TRBV11-1
J gene: TRBJ1-5
D gene: -

CDR3 DNA: TGCAGCGCCGACGCAGGGGGCAGCTACGAGCAGTACTTC
CDR3 protein: CSADAGGSYEQYF
clone size: once
V gene: TRBV29-1
J gene: TRBJ2-7
D gene: TRBD1

CDR3 DNA: TGTGCCAGCAGCCAAGTTAGGAACACTGAAGCTTTCTTT
CDR3 protein: CASSQVRNTEAFF
clone size: -
V gene: TRBV14
J gene: TRBJ1-1
D gene: -

CDR3 DNA: TGTGCCAGCAGTACCCGGGAGAGGAATGAGCAGTTCTTC
CDR3 protein: CASSTRERNEQFF
clone size: -
V gene: TRBV6-5
J gene: TRBJ2-1
D gene: -

CDR3 DNA: TGTGCCAGCAGCTTACCAGCCGAAAGAGAGCAGTACTTC
CDR3 protein: CASSLPAEREQYF
clone size: once
V gene: TRBV11-2
J gene: TRBJ2-7
D gene: -

CDR3 DNA: TGTGCCAGCAGCCCCTCTGGGTACGAGCAGTACTTC
CDR3 protein: CASSPSGYEQYF
clone size: -
V gene: TRBV6-5
J gene: TRBJ2-7
D gene: -

CDR3 DNA: TGTGCCAGCAGCTTAGGGGACCTAGGTTACGAGCAGTACTTC
CDR3 protein: CASSLGDLGYEQYF
clone size: -
V gene: TRBV7-2
J gene: TRBJ2-7
D gene: -

CDR3 DNA: TGTGCCAGCAGTATCCAGGGGGTGGATTCTGGAAACACCATATATTTT
CDR3 protein: CASSIQGVDSGNTIYF
clone size: -
V gene: TRBV5-6
J gene: TRBJ1-3
D gene: TRBD1

CDR3 DNA: TGTGCCAGCAGTTCGACAGACAAACAGCCCCAGCATTTT
CDR3 protein: CASSSTDKQPQHF
clone size: -
V gene: TRBV27
J gene: TRBJ1-5
D gene: -

CDR3 DNA: TGTGCCAGCAGCGGGGGAGGCAATGAGCAGTTCTTC
CDR3 protein: CASSGGGNEQFF
clone size: -
V gene: TRBV7-3
J gene: TRBJ2-1
D gene: -

CDR3 DNA: TGTGCCAGTAGTAAGCCCTACGAAACTGAAGCTTTCTTT
CDR3 protein: CASSKPYETEAFF
clone size: -
V gene: TRBV19
J gene: TRBJ1-1
D gene: -

CDR3 DNA: TGTGCCAGCAGTGACGAGCGGGAGGGCTACGAGCAGTACTTC
CDR3 protein: CASSDEREGYEQYF
clone size: once
V gene: TRBV2
J gene: TRBJ2-7
D gene: TRBD2

CDR3 DNA: TGTGCCAGCAGTTTACAAGGGGTCGGGGAGCAGTTCTTC
CDR3 protein: CASSLQGVGEQFF
clone size: -
V gene: TRBV27
J gene: TRBJ2-1
D gene: -

CDR3 DNA: TGCAGCGTTACAGGGGGAGTTGGAGTCTATGGCTACACCTTC
CDR3 protein: CSVTGGVGVYGYTF
clone size: -
V gene: TRBV29-1
J gene: TRBJ1-2
D gene: TRBD1

CDR3 DNA: TGTGCCAGCAGCCACAGGGGCACAGATACGCAGTATTTT
CDR3 protein: CASSHRGTDTQYF
clone size: -
V gene: TRBV6-5
J gene: TRBJ2-3
D gene: -

CDR3 DNA: TGTGCCAGCAGCGACCCACAGGGGGCGGAGGAGCAGTACTTC
CDR3 protein: CASSDPQGAEEQYF
clone size: -
V gene: TRBV5-4
J gene: TRBJ2-7
D gene: TRBD1

CDR3 DNA: TGTGCCAGCAGCCCAGCCAGGGGATTGTACGAGCAGTACTTC
CDR3 protein: CASSPARGLYEQYF
clone size: -
V gene: TRBV7-9
J gene: TRBJ2-7
D gene: -

CDR3 DNA: TGTGCCAGCAGTTATGCTAGTTCGAATGAGCAGTTCTTC
CDR3 protein: CASSYASSNEQFF
clone size: -
V gene: TRBV28
J gene: TRBJ2-1
D gene: -

CDR3 DNA: TGTGCCAGCAGTTACTCACAGGGGGCCTACGAGCAGTACTTC
CDR3 protein: CASSYSQGAYEQYF
clone size: -
V gene: TRBV6-5
J gene: TRBJ2-7
D gene: TRBD1

CDR3 DNA: TGTGCCAGCAGCTTAGGGGCTAGGAAGGACATTCAGTACTTC
CDR3 protein: CASSLGARKDIQYF
clone size: -
V gene: TRBV11-2
J gene: TRBJ2-4
D gene: -

CDR3 DNA: TGTGCCAGCAGCTTAGGACAGGAGCAGTTCTTC
CDR3 protein: CASSLGQEQFF
clone size: -
V gene: TRBV9
J gene: TRBJ2-1
D gene: -

CDR3 DNA: TGCAGTGGGTGTGGGAAAGAGAACACTGAAGCTTTCTTT
CDR3 protein: CSGCGKENTEAFF
clone size: -
V gene: TRBV29-1
J gene: TRBJ1-1
D gene: -

CDR3 DNA: TGTGCCAGTAGTATAGGGCAGGCCACGGATACGCAGTATTTT
CDR3 protein: CASSIGQATDTQYF
clone size: -
V gene: TRBV19
J gene: TRBJ2-3
D gene: -

CDR3 DNA: TGCGCCAGCAGCCAAGTAGAAGACAGGGGGACGGGAGAGTACACCTTC
CDR3 protein: CASSQVEDRGTGEYTF
clone size: -
V gene: TRBV4-3
J gene: TRBJ1-2
D gene: TRBD1

CDR3 DNA: TGTGCCAGCAGGGAAAATAGCAATCAGCCCCAGCATTTT
CDR3 protein: CASRENSNQPQHF
clone size: -
V gene: TRBV6-5
J gene: TRBJ1-5
D gene: -

CDR3 DNA: TGTGCCAGCAGCTTCCTAGGACTAGCGGGGGGCCTAGATGAGCAGTTCTTC
CDR3 protein: CASSFLGLAGGLDEQFF
clone size: -
V gene: TRBV7-2
J gene: TRBJ2-1
D gene: TRBD2

CDR3 DNA: TGTGCCAGCACCGAACAGGGGAGCTCCTACGAGCAGTACTTC
CDR3 protein: CASTEQGSSYEQYF
clone size: -
V gene: TRBV28
J gene: TRBJ2-7
D gene: TRBD1

CDR3 DNA: TGTGCCAGCAGTCCAAGCGGGGGGTCCCTTCTTGAAGCTTTCTTT
CDR3 protein: CASSPSGGSLLEAFF
clone size: -
V gene: TRBV6-1
J gene: TRBJ1-1
D gene: -

CDR3 DNA: TGCGCCAGCAGCCCCCAAGACGCAACTAATGAAAAACTGTTTTTT
CDR3 protein: CASSPQDATNEKLFF
clone size: -
V gene: TRBV4-1
J gene: TRBJ1-4
D gene: -

CDR3 DNA: TGTGCCAGCAGCGCACAAAGCACAGATACGCAGTATTTT
CDR3 protein: CASSAQSTDTQYF
clone size: -
V gene: TRBV7-6
J gene: TRBJ2-3
D gene: -

CDR3 DNA: TGTGCCAGCAGCCCCGGGACAGCCGATTCACCCCTCCACTTT
CDR3 protein: CASSPGTADSPLHF
clone size: -
V gene: TRBV7-8
J gene: TRBJ1-6
D gene: TRBD1

CDR3 DNA: TGTGCCAGCAGCTTAGTAGGTAGCGGGGCCCCCTACGAGCAGTACTTC
CDR3 protein: CASSLVGSGAPYEQYF
clone size: -
V gene: TRBV11-2
J gene: TRBJ2-7
D gene: TRBD2

CDR3 DNA: TGTGCCAGCTCACCACGCGCGGGAGAGGGGCAAGAGACCCAGTACTTC
CDR3 protein: CASSPRAGEGQETQYF
clone size: -
V gene: TRBV18
J gene: TRBJ2-5
D gene: TRBD2

CDR3 DNA: TGTGCCAGCAGCGTAGTTGCTGGCCCTGAGCAGTTCTTC
CDR3 protein: CASSVVAGPEQFF
clone size: once
V gene: TRBV9
J gene: TRBJ2-1
D gene: -

CDR3 DNA: TGTGCCAGCAGTTCGACACGACAGGGGAACACTGAAGCTTTCTTT
CDR3 protein: CASSSTRQGNTEAFF
clone size: -
V gene: TRBV6-5
J gene: TRBJ1-1
D gene: TRBD1

CDR3 DNA: -
CDR3 protein: CASSFLAGGYNEQFF
clone size: -
V gene: TRBV27
J gene: TRBJ2-1
D gene: -

CDR3 DNA: TGTGCCAGTAGTGATGGGGGGGCCGGGGAGCTGTTTTTT
CDR3 protein: CASSDGGAGELFF
clone size: -
V gene: TRBV19
J gene: TRBJ2-2
D gene: TRBD2

CDR3 DNA: TGTGCCAGCAGCCCCCGGGGTGAGGATGAAAAACTGTTTTTT
CDR3 protein: CASSPRGEDEKLFF
clone size: -
V gene: TRBV4-2
J gene: TRBJ1-4
D gene: -